This note documents a single T cell receptor (beta chain) sequence. Its antigen is not known. Unsorted PBMC replicate PCRs drew on around 280 ng DNA, representing 25,000 to 30,000 T cell genomes. Generated by immunoSEQ multiplex PCR, the TCRdb table keeps only in-frame clones and is missing some. The data show approximately 470,000 clones, 70% to 85% seen once. This specimen belongs to a study of shared clonotypes between healthy human individuals. Study observations and caveats: Clonotype sharing among donors likely depends on sequencing depth.

V was pared by 5 bases and J by 6 bases, with 10 bases of the junction left unmatched. The germline V gene encodes CDR1 SGHTA and CDR2 FQGTGA. The CDR3 length is 16 residues. This sequence joins TRBV7-3 and TRBJ2-1; 10 positions match TRBD2. The source is a woman aged 40 to 50 in good health. Some clones in this sample may be carry-over from other donors' samples. The sample consisted of PBMCs. The CDR3 sequence: CASSPRGSGRVNEQFF. CDR3 DNA: TGTGCCAGCAGCCCCCGGGGGAGCGGGAGGGTCAATGAGCAGTTCTTC.